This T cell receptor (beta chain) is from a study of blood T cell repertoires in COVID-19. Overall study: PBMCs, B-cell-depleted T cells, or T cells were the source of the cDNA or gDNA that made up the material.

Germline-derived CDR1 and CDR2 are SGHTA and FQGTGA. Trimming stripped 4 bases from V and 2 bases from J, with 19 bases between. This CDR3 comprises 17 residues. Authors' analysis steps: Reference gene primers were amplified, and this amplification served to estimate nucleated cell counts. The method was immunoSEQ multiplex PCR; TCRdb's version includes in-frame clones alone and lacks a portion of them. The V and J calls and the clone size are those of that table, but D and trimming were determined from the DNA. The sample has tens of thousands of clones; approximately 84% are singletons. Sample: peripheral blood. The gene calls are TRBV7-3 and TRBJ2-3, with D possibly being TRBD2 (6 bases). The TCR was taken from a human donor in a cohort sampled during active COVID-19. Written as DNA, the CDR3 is TGTGCCAGCAGCTCCCACGTCGGGGCGGGGCACACAGATACGCAGTATTTT. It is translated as CASSSHVGAGHTDTQYF.